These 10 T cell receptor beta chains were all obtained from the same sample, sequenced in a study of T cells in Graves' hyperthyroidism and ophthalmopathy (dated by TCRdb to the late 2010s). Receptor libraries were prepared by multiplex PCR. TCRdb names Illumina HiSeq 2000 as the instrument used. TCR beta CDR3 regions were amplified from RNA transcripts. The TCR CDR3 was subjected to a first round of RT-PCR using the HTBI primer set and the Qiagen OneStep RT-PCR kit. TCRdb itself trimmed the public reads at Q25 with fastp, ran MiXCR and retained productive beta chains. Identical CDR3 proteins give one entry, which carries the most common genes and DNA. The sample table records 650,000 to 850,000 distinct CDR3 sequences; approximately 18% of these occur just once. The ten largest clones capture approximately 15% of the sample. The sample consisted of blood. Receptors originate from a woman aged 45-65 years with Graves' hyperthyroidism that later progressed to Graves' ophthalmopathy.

The CDR3 DNA reads as TGTGCCAGTAGTATTGGACAGCTTAGCAATCAGCCCCAGCATTTT. It codes for CASSIGQLSNQPQHF. The chain combines TRBV19 with TRBJ1-5; the D gene is possibly TRBD1 (6 bases). V was cut by 3 bases and J by 0 bases, with 9 bases left in between. CDR1 LNHDA and CDR2 SQIVND come from the germline V gene (reference sequence). This CDR3 has 15 amino acids. The variable domain in full, completed from reference TRBV19 and TRBJ1-5, reads DGGITQSPKYLFRKEGQNVTLSCEQNLNHDAMYWYRQDPGQGLRLIYYSQIVNDFQKGDIAEGYSVSREKKESFPLTVTSAQKNPTAFYLCASSIGQLSNQPQHFGDGTRLSIL.

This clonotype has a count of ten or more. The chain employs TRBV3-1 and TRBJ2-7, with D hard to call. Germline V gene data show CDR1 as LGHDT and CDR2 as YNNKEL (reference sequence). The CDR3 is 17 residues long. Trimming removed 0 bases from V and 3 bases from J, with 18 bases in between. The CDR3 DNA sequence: TGTGCCAGCAGCCAAGATACCCCCGGACGGAGAAGCTACGAGCAGTACTTC. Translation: CASSQDTPGRRSYEQYF.

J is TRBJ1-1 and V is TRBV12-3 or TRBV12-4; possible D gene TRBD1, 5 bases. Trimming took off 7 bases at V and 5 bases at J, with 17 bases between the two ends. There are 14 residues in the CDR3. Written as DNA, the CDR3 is TGTGCCAGCACCTTTGGAAGGGGTGGAACTGAAGCTTTCTTT. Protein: CASTFGRGGTEAFF.

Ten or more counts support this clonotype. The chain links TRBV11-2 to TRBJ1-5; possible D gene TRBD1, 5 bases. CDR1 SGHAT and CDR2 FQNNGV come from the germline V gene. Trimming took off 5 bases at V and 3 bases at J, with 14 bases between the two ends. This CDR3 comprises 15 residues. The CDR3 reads CASSGGSGSNQPQHF. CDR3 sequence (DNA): TGTGCCAGCAGCGGAGGCTCAGGGTCCAATCAGCCCCAGCATTTT. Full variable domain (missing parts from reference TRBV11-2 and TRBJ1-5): EAGVAQSPRYKIIEKRQSVAFWCNPISGHATLYWYQQILGQGPKLLIQFQNNGVVDDSQLPKDRFSAERLKGVDSTLKIQPAKLEDSAVYLCASSGGSGSNQPQHFGDGTRLSIL.

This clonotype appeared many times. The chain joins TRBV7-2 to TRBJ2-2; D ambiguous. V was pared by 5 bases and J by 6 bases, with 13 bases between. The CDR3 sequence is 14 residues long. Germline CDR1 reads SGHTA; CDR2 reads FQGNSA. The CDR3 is CASSLRRSSGELFF. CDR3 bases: TGTGCCAGCAGCCTGAGACGATCCTCCGGGGAGCTGTTTTTT.

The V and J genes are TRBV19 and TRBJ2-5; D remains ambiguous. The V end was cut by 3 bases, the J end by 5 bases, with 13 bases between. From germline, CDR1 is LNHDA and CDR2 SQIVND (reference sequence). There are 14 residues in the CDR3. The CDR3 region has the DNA TGTGCCAGTAGTATTAGGGCTAACTCGGAGACCCAGTACTTC. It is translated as CASSIRANSETQYF.

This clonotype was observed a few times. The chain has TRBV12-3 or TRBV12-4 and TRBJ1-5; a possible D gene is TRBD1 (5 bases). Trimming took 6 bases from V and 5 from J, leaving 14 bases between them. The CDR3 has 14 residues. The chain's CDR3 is CASSQGHFYQPQHF. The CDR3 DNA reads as TGTGCCAGCAGCCAAGGACACTTCTATCAGCCCCAGCATTTT.

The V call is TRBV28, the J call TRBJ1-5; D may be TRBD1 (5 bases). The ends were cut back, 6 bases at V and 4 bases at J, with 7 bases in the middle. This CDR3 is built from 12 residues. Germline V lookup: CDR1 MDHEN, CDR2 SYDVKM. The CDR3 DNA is TGTGCCAGCAGGACAGAAAATCAGCCCCAGCATTTT. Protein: CASRTENQPQHF. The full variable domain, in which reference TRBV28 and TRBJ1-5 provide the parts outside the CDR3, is DVKVTQSSRYLVKRTGEKVFLECVQDMDHENMFWYRQDPGLGLRLIYFSYDVKMKEKGDIPEGYSVSREKKERFSLILESASTNQTSMYLCASRTENQPQHFGDGTRLSIL.

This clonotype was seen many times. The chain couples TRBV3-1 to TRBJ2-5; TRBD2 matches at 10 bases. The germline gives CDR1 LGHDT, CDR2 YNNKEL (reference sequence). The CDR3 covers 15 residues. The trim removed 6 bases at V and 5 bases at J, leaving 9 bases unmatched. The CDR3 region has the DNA TGTGCCAGCAGAGTAGCGGGGGGCGCCTTGGAGACCCAGTACTTC. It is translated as CASRVAGGALETQYF.

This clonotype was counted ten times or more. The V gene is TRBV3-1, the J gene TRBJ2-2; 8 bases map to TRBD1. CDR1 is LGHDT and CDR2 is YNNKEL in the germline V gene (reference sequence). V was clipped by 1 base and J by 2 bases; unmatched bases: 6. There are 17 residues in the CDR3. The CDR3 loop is CASSQVRTGINTGELFF. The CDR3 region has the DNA TGTGCCAGCAGCCAAGTACGGACAGGGATCAACACCGGGGAGCTGTTTTTT.